Listed below are T cell receptor beta chains from one sample, sequenced in a study of tumor-infiltrating lymphocytes in localized non-small cell lung cancer. Data came from immunoSEQ multiplex PCR; TCRdb stores just in-frame clones and leaves some out. The sample records 6,500 to 7,000 clones, about two thirds being singletons. Sequencing input: lung tumor tissue. The receptor set was obtained from a human donor with non-small cell lung cancer. CDR3s leave out the opening cysteine and the closing phenylalanine or tryptophan. Each record gives: J gene, V gene, CDR3 protein.

j_gene: -; v_gene: TRBV29-1; CDR3aa: SVEWGYEQY
j_gene: TRBJ1-2; v_gene: TRBV29-1; CDR3aa: SVELAVGYT
j_gene: TRBJ1-5; v_gene: TRBV6-4; CDR3aa: ASSGGVKLDQPQH
j_gene: TRBJ2-5; v_gene: TRBV4-1; CDR3aa: ASSQVGREGEETQY
j_gene: TRBJ1-4; v_gene: TRBV12-5; CDR3aa: ASGSLGGTNEKLF
j_gene: TRBJ2-1; v_gene: TRBV5-1; CDR3aa: ASSSLAGGPGEQF
j_gene: TRBJ2-1; v_gene: TRBV7-2; CDR3aa: ASSSNSLSHEQF
j_gene: TRBJ2-2; v_gene: TRBV4-2; CDR3aa: ASSQGSGINTGELF
j_gene: TRBJ1-3; v_gene: TRBV14; CDR3aa: ASSRLGSGNTIY
j_gene: TRBJ2-5; v_gene: TRBV19; CDR3aa: ASSPGLAETQY
j_gene: TRBJ2-5; v_gene: TRBV5-4; CDR3aa: ASSLLGGRETQY
j_gene: TRBJ1-1; v_gene: TRBV7-9; CDR3aa: ASSPAQANTEAF
j_gene: TRBJ1-6; v_gene: TRBV9; CDR3aa: ASSPANRGGDNSPLH
j_gene: TRBJ1-4; v_gene: TRBV29-1; CDR3aa: SVVVRVAWEKLF
j_gene: TRBJ2-7; v_gene: TRBV27; CDR3aa: AIREQY
j_gene: TRBJ2-7; v_gene: TRBV11-3; CDR3aa: ASSLPARDEQY
j_gene: TRBJ2-5; v_gene: TRBV14; CDR3aa: ASSQFGGRETQY
j_gene: TRBJ2-2; v_gene: TRBV30; CDR3aa: AWSAGQGNTGELF
j_gene: TRBJ2-1; v_gene: TRBV5-1; CDR3aa: ASSLVGFNEQF
j_gene: TRBJ1-2; v_gene: TRBV10-2; CDR3aa: ASSESGGGGGYT
j_gene: TRBJ2-7; v_gene: TRBV6-5; CDR3aa: ASSSKYEQY
j_gene: TRBJ1-3; v_gene: TRBV6-6; CDR3aa: ASGGAWDTIY
j_gene: TRBJ2-2; v_gene: TRBV5-6; CDR3aa: ASSLGGWRGDSNTGELF
j_gene: TRBJ1-6; v_gene: TRBV27; CDR3aa: ASLPGTYNSPLH
j_gene: TRBJ1-5; v_gene: TRBV19; CDR3aa: ASSIDVGRPQH
j_gene: TRBJ1-1; v_gene: TRBV29-1; CDR3aa: SVMVGEAF
j_gene: TRBJ1-2; v_gene: TRBV7-8; CDR3aa: ASSPRQGSGYT
j_gene: TRBJ1-2; v_gene: TRBV6-5; CDR3aa: ASGLGVFNTNYGYT
j_gene: TRBJ1-1; v_gene: TRBV29-1; CDR3aa: SVITGRNTEAF
j_gene: TRBJ1-6; v_gene: TRBV30; CDR3aa: AWRSSYNSPLH
j_gene: TRBJ2-7; v_gene: TRBV29-1; CDR3aa: SVEEMGAGQY
j_gene: TRBJ2-7; v_gene: TRBV7-8; CDR3aa: ASSLGSLGQY
j_gene: TRBJ2-3; v_gene: TRBV2; CDR3aa: ASMRSGNTDTQY
j_gene: TRBJ1-3; v_gene: TRBV7-9; CDR3aa: ASSLLGVGPGKSGNTIY
j_gene: TRBJ1-1; v_gene: TRBV19; CDR3aa: ASSMVSTGTEAF
j_gene: TRBJ2-7; v_gene: TRBV30; CDR3aa: AWRYSGYEQY
j_gene: TRBJ2-7; v_gene: TRBV6-5; CDR3aa: ASSRPPSYEQY
j_gene: TRBJ2-3; v_gene: TRBV1; CDR3aa: TSSQETSGTDTQY
j_gene: TRBJ1-2; v_gene: TRBV5-6; CDR3aa: ASRPLGFGYGYT
j_gene: TRBJ2-7; v_gene: TRBV7-8; CDR3aa: ASSYQRWSSYEQY
j_gene: TRBJ2-4; v_gene: TRBV7-9; CDR3aa: ASSSRPAENIQY
j_gene: TRBJ1-5; v_gene: TRBV5-1; CDR3aa: ASSLKGEGEPQH